The next 27 T cell receptor beta chains were all read from a single sample in a study of CD8+ T cells in alopecia areata. The treatment here: oral pan-JAK inhibitor, 5-10 mg twice daily. After isolation, RNA underwent reverse transcription to generate cDNA as the sequencing template. The assay was immunoSEQ multiplex PCR, and TCRdb's table has in-frame clones only and misses some. The sample comprises about 140,000 clones, about 59% of which are singletons, and less than 20% rests with the top ten. This specimen consisted of CD8+ T cells sorted from blood, obtained at week 4, from a patient treated with tofacitinib. The receptor set was obtained from a human donor with alopecia areata.

The chain combines TRBV7-2 with TRBJ1-6; D is unclear. The CDR3 length is 13 residues. Germline V gives CDR1 SGHTA, CDR2 FQGNSA. Trimming shortened V by 1 base and J by 7 bases, and 5 bases separated the two germline ends. The CDR3 sequence: CASSLVGNSPLHF. Here the CDR3 DNA reads TGTGCCAGCAGCTTAGTGGGGAATTCACCCCTCCACTTT.

The rearrangement joins TRBV2 to TRBJ1-1, with D possibly being TRBD1 (6 bases). The CDR3 extends over 14 amino acids. The germline gives CDR1 SNHLY, CDR2 FYNNEI. V was pared by 6 bases and J by 6 bases, with 17 bases between. The CDR3 sequence: CASRDPTGLSEAFF. The CDR3 DNA reads as TGTGCCAGCAGGGACCCCACAGGGCTGTCTGAAGCTTTCTTT.

A remark on this clone: At the DNA level, this CDR3 is encoded by other sequences in the same sample as well. The CDR3 protein is CASSLGQGDSPLHF. DNA of the CDR3: TGTGCCAGCAGCTTGGGACAGGGCGATTCACCCCTCCACTTT. V and J are TRBV5-4 and TRBJ1-6, with 7 nucleotides matching TRBD1. The CDR3 is 14 residues long. Per the germline V gene, CDR1 is SGHNT and CDR2 is YYREEE (reference sequence). V was pared by 0 bases and J by 8 bases, with 2 bases of the junction left unmatched.

In this sample, this clone turned up a few times. The chain uses TRBV7-3 and TRBJ2-1; TRBD2 aligns across 10 bases. V dropped 5 bases and J dropped 6; count of bases not matched to a gene: 7. CDR1 SGHTA and CDR2 FQGTGA come from the germline V gene. This CDR3 is built from 15 residues. CDR3 loop: CASSLRGLAFNEQFF. CDR3 nucleotides: TGTGCCAGCAGCCTGCGGGGACTAGCGTTCAATGAGCAGTTCTTC.

This rearrangement joins TRBV4-1 to TRBJ1-6, with 7 bases aligning to TRBD1. Trimming removed 1 base from V and 0 bases from J; junction bases left unmatched: 0. CDR1 and CDR2 (germline): MGHRA, YSYEKL. The CDR3 is 16 residues long. The CDR3 nucleotides read TGCGCCAGCAGCCAAGCAGGGGGCTCCTATAATTCACCCCTCCACTTT. Translated, it gives CASSQAGGSYNSPLHF.

CDR3 sequence reads: CAISETSGGTNTGELFF. As DNA, the CDR3 is TGTGCCATCAGTGAGACTAGCGGGGGGACGAACACCGGGGAGCTGTTTTTT. This chain uses TRBV10-3 with TRBJ2-2, with 12 bases lining up with TRBD2. Per germline, CDR1 ENHRY and CDR2 SYGVKD. This CDR3 spans 17 amino acids. V was pared by 2 bases and J by 0 bases, with 1 base of the junction left unmatched.

To note about this clone: This same CDR3 is encoded by further DNA sequences in the sample. The chain employs TRBV11-2 and TRBJ2-7; D call uncertain. Germline CDR1 SGHAT, CDR2 FQNNGV. The CDR3 sequence is 12 residues long. V was shortened by 1 base and J by 1 base, with 2 bases between the two germline ends. Here the CDR3 DNA reads TGTGCCAGCAGCTTAGGTTCCTACGAGCAGTACTTC. Its protein product is CASSLGSYEQYF.

The chain carries TRBV25-1 and TRBJ2-2; D unclear. From germline, CDR1 is MGHDK and CDR2 SYGVNS. V was clipped by 3 bases and J by 0 bases, with 8 bases between them. The CDR3 is 15 residues long. The CDR3 coding sequence is TGTGCCAGCAGTGAGGGAACTTCGAACACCGGGGAGCTGTTTTTT. This translates into CASSEGTSNTGELFF.

This clone was picked up a small number of times. This sequence joins TRBV7-9 and TRBJ2-1; 10 bases line up with TRBD1. Germline V CDR1 and CDR2: SEHNR, FQNEAQ (reference sequence). The V gene end was trimmed by 8 bases and the J gene end by 8 bases; junction bases not matched to a gene: 12. This CDR3 is 15 amino acids long. DNA of the CDR3: TGTGCCAGCTCGCGCCCTGGACAGGGGGTCTATGAGCAGTTCTTC. Translation: CASSRPGQGVYEQFF. The full variable domain, its missing parts supplied by reference TRBV7-9 and TRBJ2-1, is DTGVSQNPRHKITKRGQNVTFRCDPISEHNRLYWYRQTLGQGPEFLTYFQNEAQLEKSRLLSDRFSAERPKGSFSTLEIQRTEQGDSAMYLCASSRPGQGVYEQFFGPGTRLTVL.

The rearrangement uses TRBV10-3 and TRBJ2-7; D uncertain. The ends were cut back, 2 bases at V and 0 bases at J, with 2 bases in the middle. Per germline, CDR1 ENHRY and CDR2 SYGVKD. The CDR3 length is 12 residues. This CDR3 reads CAISEASYEQYF. The CDR3 DNA sequence: TGTGCCATCAGTGAGGCCTCCTACGAGCAGTACTTC.

This chain connects TRBV30 to TRBJ2-3, with 8 bases lining up with TRBD2. The length of the CDR3 is 15 residues. V was pared by 0 bases and J by 1 base, with 3 bases of the junction left unmatched. Germline CDR1 reads GTSNPN; CDR2 reads SVGIG (reference sequence). The DNA of the CDR3 is TGTGCCTGGAGTGTTATGCGGGGGGGCACAGATACGCAGTATTTT. Translating it yields CAWSVMRGGTDTQYF.

This clone has a count of ten or more. The chain carries TRBV6-5 and TRBJ1-4; no definite D call. The CDR3 extends over 14 amino acids. V was clipped by 4 bases and J by 1 base, with 7 bases between them. The V gene's germline CDR1 is MNHEY and CDR2 SVGAGI. The CDR3: CASSWHGTNEKLFF. CDR3 bases: TGTGCCAGCAGTTGGCATGGAACTAATGAAAAACTGTTTTTT.

Only a few counts were recorded for this clone. The chain recombines TRBV4-1 with TRBJ2-1; D is perhaps TRBD2 (6 bases). This CDR3 region has 15 residues. Germline V gives CDR1 MGHRA, CDR2 YSYEKL. Trimming removed 4 bases from V and 6 bases from J, with 16 bases in between. The chain's CDR3 is CASSPFPRLGNEQFF. Here the CDR3 DNA reads TGCGCCAGCAGCCCTTTTCCCCGACTAGGCAATGAGCAGTTCTTC.

V gene TRBV19 combines with J gene TRBJ1-6; D call uncertain. V was shortened by 8 bases and J by 10 bases, with 15 bases between the two germline ends. This CDR3 has 13 residues. Germline assignment: CDR1 LNHDA and CDR2 SQIVND (reference sequence). The CDR3 is CASSANGVSPLHF. In DNA, the CDR3 is TGTGCCAGTTCGGCAAATGGCGTCTCACCCCTCCACTTT.

In its sample, this clone was seen a few times. V gene TRBV11-3 combines with J gene TRBJ2-1, with D uncertain. Germline V CDR1 and CDR2: SGHNT, YENEEA. The CDR3 sequence is 12 residues long. Trimming stripped 5 bases from V and 7 bases from J, with 9 bases between. CDR3 protein: CASSSSWNEQFF. The CDR3 coding sequence is TGTGCCAGCAGCAGTTCCTGGAATGAGCAGTTCTTC.

A few counts support this clone. The chain couples TRBV13 to TRBJ1-1, with unresolved D. Trimming left V 1 base short and J 11 bases short, with 20 bases between. Germline assignment: CDR1 PRHDT and CDR2 FYEKMQ (reference sequence). CDR3 length equals 15 residues. CDR3 protein: CASSLVARAPGGAFF. In DNA form, the CDR3 reads TGTGCCAGCAGCTTAGTTGCCCGGGCCCCCGGTGGGGCTTTCTTT.

A few counts support this clone. This chain uses TRBV30 with TRBJ1-1; TRBD1 matches 8 bases. V shed 0 bases, J shed 1 base, and the junction held 1 base outside the gene matches. This CDR3 is built from 14 residues. Germline assignment: CDR1 GTSNPN and CDR2 SVGIG (reference sequence). DNA for the CDR3: TGTGCCTGGAGTGTACAGGGGGGGAACACTGAAGCTTTCTTT. Protein product: CAWSVQGGNTEAFF.

Only a few counts were recorded for this clone. This chain connects TRBV19 to TRBJ1-1, with D hard to call. V was pared by 7 bases and J by 6 bases, with 12 bases between. This CDR3 comprises 12 residues. Looked up from germline, CDR1 is LNHDA and CDR2 is SQIVND (reference sequence). Here the CDR3 DNA reads TGTGCCAGTATAGCAGACACCGCTGAAGCTTTCTTT. It yields the protein CASIADTAEAFF.

The rearrangement joins TRBV27 to TRBJ1-1; 10 bases fit TRBD1. CDR1 and CDR2 from the germline V gene are MNHEY and SMNVEV (reference sequence). The CDR3 has 16 amino acids. Trimming cost V 6 bases and J 0 bases; bases outside gene matches: 7. The CDR3 bases are TGTGCCAGCAGCCCCGGGACAGGGGTATTGAACACTGAAGCTTTCTTT. Amino acid sequence: CASSPGTGVLNTEAFF.

There are a few counts of this clone. This sequence joins TRBV29-1 and TRBJ2-7; D gene unclear. Germline V gene sequence: CDR1 SQVTM, CDR2 ANQGSEA. V was cut by 5 bases and J by 2 bases, with 13 bases left in between. This CDR3 has 13 amino acids. CDR3: CSVFVAEPYEQYF. The CDR3 DNA reads as TGCAGCGTTTTTGTGGCAGAACCCTACGAGCAGTACTTC.

This clone turned up a few times. The rearrangement links TRBV10-3 to TRBJ2-5, with TRBD1 identical over 8 bases. Germline V gene sequence: CDR1 ENHRY, CDR2 SYGVKD. The CDR3 sequence is 15 residues long. After removal of 6 bases from V and 4 bases from J, the junction contained 10 bases not matched to a gene. The CDR3 protein is CAISPGQAPSETQYF. DNA of the CDR3: TGTGCCATCAGCCCGGGACAGGCCCCATCAGAGACCCAGTACTTC.

The V and J genes are TRBV29-1 and TRBJ1-2; D gene ambiguous. The CDR3 sequence is 12 residues long. The germline V gene encodes CDR1 SQVTM and CDR2 ANQGSEA. Trimming took off 2 bases at V and 4 bases at J, with 8 bases between the two ends. Here the CDR3 DNA reads TGCAGCGTTGAAACAACAGCCTATGGCTACACCTTC. It codes for CSVETTAYGYTF.

The V and J genes are TRBV5-1 and TRBJ2-5; no definite D call. The CDR3 spans 13 residues. Germline values: CDR1 SGHRS, CDR2 YFSETQ. V shed 4 bases and J shed 3 bases, with 10 bases lying between them. CDR3 residues: CASSRGGEETQYF. CDR3 in DNA: TGCGCCAGCAGCCGTGGTGGGGAAGAGACCCAGTACTTC. Drawing the rest from reference TRBV5-1 and TRBJ2-5, the complete variable domain is KAGVTQTPRYLIKTRGQQVTLSCSPISGHRSVSWYQQTPGQGLQFLFEYFSETQRNKGNFPGRFSGRQFSNSRSEMNVSTLELGDSALYLCASSRGGEETQYFGPGTRLLVL.

There are a few counts of this clone. The chain has TRBV11-2 and TRBJ2-5, with TRBD1 as a possible D gene (6 bases). Germline assignment: CDR1 SGHAT and CDR2 FQNNGV. The CDR3 extends over 13 amino acids. V lost 5 bases, J lost 1 base, and 8 bases lay in between. The chain's CDR3 is CASSRQVQETQYF. The CDR3 bases are TGTGCCAGCAGCCGACAGGTCCAAGAGACCCAGTACTTC.

This clone was observed a handful of times. The chain recombines TRBV19 with TRBJ2-7; D is unclear. Between the trimmed V and J ends, which lost 2 bases and 3 bases, there was a span of 8 bases. CDR3 size: 13 residues. Germline assignment: CDR1 LNHDA and CDR2 SQIVND (reference sequence). The CDR3 loop is CASSITLLYEQYF. The DNA for the CDR3 is TGTGCCAGTAGTATAACCTTACTCTACGAGCAGTACTTC.

The chain is built from TRBV18 and TRBJ2-4; no clear D. V lost 4 bases to trimming and J lost 13 bases, with 14 bases between them. Germline assignment: CDR1 KGHSH and CDR2 LQKENI. This CDR3 is 12 amino acids long. The CDR3 protein is CASSLGSPEQYF. The CDR3, as DNA: TGTGCCAGCTCACTGGGGTCTCCTGAACAGTACTTC.

The chain has TRBV29-1 and TRBJ1-2; maybe TRBD1 (6 bases). There are 11 residues in the CDR3. CDR1 SQVTM and CDR2 ANQGSEA come from the germline V gene. V lost 7 bases and J lost 8, with 14 bases in between. For the CDR3, the DNA is TGCAGCGCTGGGGACATTTACGGCTACACCTTC. It codes for CSAGDIYGYTF. The entire variable domain, with the rest obtained from reference TRBV29-1 and TRBJ1-2, is as follows: SAVISQKPSRDICQRGTSLTIQCQVDSQVTMMFWYRQQPGQSLTLIATANQGSEATYESGFVIDKFPISRPNLTFSTLTVSNMSPEDSSIYLCSAGDIYGYTFGSGTRLTVV.